These 25 T cell receptor beta chains were all obtained from the same sample, sequenced in a study of cytomegalovirus exposure and HLA in healthy donors. This PCR relied on a set of 60 Vbeta primers and 13 Jbeta primers. The method was immunoSEQ multiplex PCR; TCRdb's version includes in-frame clones alone and lacks a portion of them. The sample includes 90,000 to 150,000 clones, over 60% seen only once; the top ten take approximately 3.5%. The sequencing sample was made of PBMCs. Every receptor here comes from a young woman in good health and CMV-seropositive.

V gene TRBV30 combines with J gene TRBJ1-5; 9 nucleotides match TRBD1. Unmatched junction bases numbered 2, after V lost 4 bases and J lost 1 base. The CDR3 totals 14 residues. Germline V lookup: CDR1 GTSNPN, CDR2 SVGIG (reference sequence). CDR3 sequence: CAWTGQGSNQPQHF. CDR3 sequence (DNA): TGTGCCTGGACCGGACAGGGGAGCAATCAGCCCCAGCATTTT.

CDR3 sequence reads: CASSFQGNNSPLHF. CDR3 sequence (DNA): TGTGCCAGCAGCTTCCAGGGAAATAATTCACCCCTCCACTTT. The gene calls are TRBV5-4 and TRBJ1-6; the D gene is possibly TRBD1 (5 bases). The CDR3 runs 14 residues. Trimming removed 2 bases from V and 5 bases from J, with 8 bases in between. The germline CDR1 and CDR2 sequences are SGHNT and YYREEE (reference sequence).

This clone was found once. The chain links TRBV7-2 to TRBJ1-2; TRBD1 matches 7 bases. Trimming removed 1 base from V and 7 bases from J; junction bases left unmatched: 6. Germline loops: CDR1 SGHTA, CDR2 FQGNSA. The CDR3 totals 14 residues. CDR3 residues: CASSLGRGRFGYTF. The CDR3 nucleotides are TGTGCCAGCAGCTTAGGTAGGGGGCGGTTTGGCTACACCTTC.

The CDR3: CASSNSGDTQYF. CDR3 coding DNA: TGTGCCAGCAGTAACAGCGGAGATACGCAGTATTTT. The chain combines TRBV2 with TRBJ2-3; the D gene is possibly TRBD2 (5 bases). The CDR3 length is 12 residues. Per germline, CDR1 SNHLY and CDR2 FYNNEI. V was clipped by 5 bases and J by 5 bases, with 8 bases between them.

The chain has TRBV2 and TRBJ2-5; no definite D call. This CDR3 is 11 amino acids long. CDR1 is SNHLY, CDR2 FYNNEI, per germline. V was cut by 8 bases and J by 5 bases, with 9 bases left in between. The CDR3 reads CASVTSETQYF. For the CDR3, the DNA is TGTGCCAGCGTCACGAGTGAGACCCAGTACTTC.

This clone was observed a handful of times. The gene calls are TRBV6-6 and TRBJ1-2; tentative D call: TRBD1 (5 bases). The CDR3 consists of 15 residues. V gave up 5 bases and J gave up 5 bases, with 18 bases separating them. The germline V gene has CDR1 MNHNY and CDR2 SVGAGI (reference sequence). The CDR3 loop reads CASSPGTSRRYGYTF. CDR3 DNA: TGTGCCAGCAGTCCCGGGACTTCCCGGAGGTATGGCTACACCTTC.

V is TRBV15 and J is TRBJ1-2; 7 bases line up with TRBD1. Germline loops: CDR1 LNHNV, CDR2 YYDKDF (reference sequence). Trimming at V came to 1 base and at J to 7 bases, leaving 9 bases not matched to a gene. There are 15 residues in the CDR3. In DNA form, the CDR3 reads TGTGCCACCAGCAGAGGAGCGACAGGGTCAAGTGGCTACACCTTC. It codes for CATSRGATGSSGYTF.

CDR3 amino acids: CASSRDFGSYEQYF. The CDR3 bases are TGTGCCAGCAGCCGGGACTTCGGCTCCTACGAGCAGTACTTC. The V call is TRBV5-4, the J call TRBJ2-7, with D perhaps matching TRBD2 (6 bases). The CDR3 is made up of 14 amino acids. Per germline, CDR1 SGHNT and CDR2 YYREEE (reference sequence). V gave up 4 bases and J gave up 0 bases, with 11 bases separating them.

The gene calls are TRBV11-2 and TRBJ1-4; D ambiguous. Trimming took off 5 bases at V and 0 bases at J, with 13 bases between the two ends. The CDR3 sequence is 16 residues long. Germline CDR1 and CDR2: SGHAT and FQNNGV. The CDR3 DNA reads as TGTGCCAGCAGCGCAGCCGGGAGAACAACTAATGAAAAACTGTTTTTT. It translates to CASSAAGRTTNEKLFF.

The J gene is TRBJ1-1, the V gene TRBV6-6, with a possible D match to TRBD1 (6 bases). Trimming shortened V by 7 bases and J by 1 base, and 16 bases separated the two germline ends. This CDR3 contains 15 residues. Per germline, CDR1 MNHNY and CDR2 SVGAGI (reference sequence). The CDR3 protein is CASTTSGQPNTEAFF. The CDR3 DNA follows: TGTGCCAGCACCACTAGCGGACAGCCGAACACTGAAGCTTTCTTT.

This chain links TRBV7-9 with TRBJ2-2; D ambiguous. With 3 bases removed from V and 6 bases from J, the gap between germline ends came to 11 bases. The CDR3 sequence is 14 residues long. CDR1 and CDR2 from the germline V gene are SEHNR and FQNEAQ (reference sequence). The CDR3 nucleotides are TGTGCCAGCAGCTTCCCTCAGGTTCCCGGGGAGCTGTTTTTT. Its protein is CASSFPQVPGELFF.

This clone was detected only a few times. The chain uses TRBV9 and TRBJ2-3; perhaps TRBD2 as D (5 bases). Trimming left V 5 bases short and J 6 bases short, with 10 bases between. This CDR3 has 12 amino acids. Germline CDR1 reads SGDLS; CDR2 reads YYNGEE. The CDR3 coding sequence is TGTGCCAGCAGTTTTCCGGGGGATACGCAGTATTTT. Protein: CASSFPGDTQYF.

This clone has more than one count but fewer than ten. The chain uses TRBV9 and TRBJ2-5, with TRBD1 matching over 9 bases. Germline values: CDR1 SGDLS, CDR2 YYNGEE. The CDR3 runs to 15 residues. J was trimmed by 2 bases and V by 1 base; bases with no gene match: 3. This CDR3 reads CASSVLGQGQETQYF. In DNA, the CDR3 is TGTGCCAGCAGCGTATTGGGACAGGGTCAAGAGACCCAGTACTTC.

The genes are TRBV6-5 and TRBJ1-2; the D is unclear. V lost 0 bases, J lost 4 bases, and 9 bases lay in between. This CDR3 is 14 amino acids long. Looked up from germline, CDR1 is MNHEY and CDR2 is SVGAGI. The CDR3 nucleotides are TGTGCCAGCAGTTACTCGATCCCAGTCTATGGCTACACCTTC. The encoded protein is CASSYSIPVYGYTF.

The chain combines TRBV6-1 with TRBJ1-6; 9 positions agree with TRBD1. CDR1 MNHNS and CDR2 SASEGT come from the germline V gene. CDR3 size: 13 residues. The ends lost 8 bases at V and 9 bases at J; junction bases unmatched: 5. DNA for the CDR3: TGTGCCAGCCGGGACAGGGATGGTTCACCCCTCCACTTT. It is translated as CASRDRDGSPLHF.

Only a few counts were recorded for this clone. Other DNA sequences in this sample translate to the same CDR3. The rearrangement links TRBV4-3 to TRBJ1-4; D gene ambiguous. Trimming removed 0 bases at V and 5 bases at J, with 10 bases between. Looked up from germline, CDR1 is LGHNA and CDR2 is YSLEER. The CDR3 totals 15 residues. The CDR3 protein is CASSQDSGSNEKLFF. CDR3 in DNA: TGCGCCAGCAGCCAAGATTCGGGGAGCAATGAAAAACTGTTTTTT.

The gene calls are TRBV19 and TRBJ1-5, with D hard to call. The germline V gene encodes CDR1 LNHDA and CDR2 SQIVND (reference sequence). The CDR3 length is 12 residues. V lost 6 bases and J lost 4, with 7 bases in between. The CDR3 is CASRNGNQPQHF. The CDR3 DNA reads as TGTGCCAGTAGGAACGGGAATCAGCCCCAGCATTTT.

V usage is TRBV4-3 and J usage is TRBJ1-5; no reliable D call. The germline V and J ends were trimmed by 0 bases and 3 bases, with 9 bases remaining between them. The CDR3 loop spans 15 amino acids. Per the germline V gene, CDR1 is LGHNA and CDR2 is YSLEER. CDR3 DNA: TGCGCCAGCAGCCAAGATTTGGCCCACAATCAGCCCCAGCATTTT. It specifies CASSQDLAHNQPQHF.

The rearrangement joins TRBV6-5 to TRBJ1-6; no firm D call. Between the trimmed V and J ends, which lost 2 bases and 6 bases, there was a span of 11 bases. The CDR3 spans 15 residues. Germline lookup yields CDR1 MNHEY and CDR2 SVGAGI. Here the CDR3 DNA reads TGTGCCAGCAGTTACGAGAGAAATCTTAATTCACCCCTCCACTTT. Its protein is CASSYERNLNSPLHF.

CDR3 region: CASSRDSSYEQYF. DNA of the CDR3: TGTGCCAGCAGCCGGGACAGCTCCTACGAGCAGTACTTC. The V gene is TRBV7-9, the J gene TRBJ2-7; 7 bases are a match to TRBD1. Germline V gene lookup returns CDR1 SEHNR and CDR2 FQNEAQ (reference sequence). This CDR3 contains 13 residues. With V trimmed by 5 bases and J by 0 bases, 1 base remained unmatched.

In its sample, this clone was seen once. The V gene is TRBV7-9, the J gene TRBJ2-5; 10 positions match TRBD2. J was trimmed by 3 bases and V by 8 bases; bases with no gene match: 9. Germline V lookup: CDR1 SEHNR, CDR2 FQNEAQ (reference sequence). This CDR3 is built from 15 residues. CDR3 sequence reads: CASVLSSGGEETQYF. The DNA for the CDR3 is TGTGCCAGCGTCTTGTCTAGCGGGGGAGAAGAGACCCAGTACTTC.

This clone has just a few counts. CDR3: CASSQVIGRETQYF. The CDR3 DNA reads TGCGCCAGCAGCCAAGTAATAGGGAGGGAGACCCAGTACTTC. The chain combines TRBV4-1 with TRBJ2-5; TRBD2 is a possible D gene (6 bases). This CDR3 has 14 residues. Per germline, CDR1 MGHRA and CDR2 YSYEKL. Trimming took off 1 base at V and 5 bases at J, with 11 bases between the two ends.

This clone was observed a few times. The chain links TRBV5-1 to TRBJ2-7, with 7 bases aligning to TRBD1. Germline V gives CDR1 SGHRS, CDR2 YFSETQ. V shed 0 bases and J 4 bases; nucleotides not matched to a gene: 10. This CDR3 contains 16 residues. CDR3 nucleotides: TGCGCCAGCAGCTTGGGAACCCGGGACAGACCTTACGAGCAGTACTTC. It codes for CASSLGTRDRPYEQYF.

This clone was counted only a few times. This chain links TRBV5-6 with TRBJ1-4; no definite D call. CDR1 SGHDT and CDR2 YYEEEE come from the germline V gene. Between the trimmed V and J ends, which lost 0 bases and 14 bases, there was a span of 11 bases. This CDR3 spans 12 amino acids. The CDR3 loop reads CASSLERGHLFF. CDR3 DNA: TGTGCCAGCAGCTTGGAACGGGGTCATCTGTTTTTT.

This chain joins TRBV5-4 and TRBJ2-2; 14 bases agree with TRBD2. V trimming: 3 bases; J trimming: 4 bases; junction bases outside the gene matches: 5. The CDR3 contains 17 residues. The V gene's germline CDR1 is SGHNT and CDR2 YYREEE (reference sequence). DNA of the CDR3: TGTGCCAGCAGCTCCCCGGGACTAGCGGGGGCCACCGGGGAGCTGTTTTTT. This gives the protein CASSSPGLAGATGELFF. The full variable domain, with the rest looked up from reference TRBV5-4 and TRBJ2-2, is ETGVTQSPTHLIKTRGQQVTLRCSSQSGHNTVSWYQQALGQGPQFIFQYYREEENGRGNFPPRFSGLQFPNYSSELNVNALELDDSALYLCASSSPGLAGATGELFFGEGSRLTVL.